What follows are 14 T cell receptor beta chains derived from one specimen sequenced in a study of beta chain features in type 1 diabetes. For these receptors, no antigen is known. Broader study findings: Among all four CD4+ subsets, Type 1 diabetes patients had TCRB CDR3s that were moderately but significantly shorter.

The entirety of the isolated RNA underwent reverse transcription, so expressed TCRB transcripts were sequenced. The protocol was immunoSEQ multiplex PCR, while the TCRdb copy is restricted to in-frame clones and leaves out a portion. The table has about 27,000 clones, roughly 56% seen once. The sample was Tregs from blood. These receptors were collected from a woman between 18 and 29 years old with type 1 diabetes.

The rearrangement links TRBV2 to TRBJ2-3, with 7 bases identical to TRBD2. The CDR3 has 15 amino acids. The V segment lost 7 bases and the J segment 1 base; nucleotides outside the gene matches: 8. CDR1 is SNHLY, CDR2 FYNNEI, per germline. The CDR3 DNA sequence: TGTGCCAGCAAGCGGGCTAGCGGTGGCACAGATACGCAGTATTTT. It codes for CASKRASGGTDTQYF.

The sample holds a few counts of this clone. One end of the junction is discordant with germline, which a read error may explain. V is TRBV20-1 and J is TRBJ2-1; the D is unclear. There are 10 residues in the CDR3. Germline CDR1 is DFQATT and CDR2 is SNEGSKA (reference sequence). The CDR3 nucleotides are TGCAGTGCTTTCTACTATGAGCAGTTCTTC. Protein sequence: CSAFYYEQFF.

This clone was picked up a small number of times. The chain uses TRBV19 and TRBJ1-4; 7 bases map to TRBD1. Germline V gives CDR1 LNHDA, CDR2 SQIVND (reference sequence). The CDR3 has 15 residues. Losses at the gene ends were 5 bases for V and 4 bases for J; bases not matched to a gene: 7. The CDR3 is CASSPNRGSNEKLFF. The DNA for the CDR3 is TGTGCCAGTAGTCCTAACAGGGGAAGTAATGAAAAACTGTTTTTT.

This clone showed up just a few times. V usage is TRBV30 and J usage is TRBJ1-5; 10 bases are a match to TRBD1. Trimming took 5 bases from V and 4 from J; bases not matched to a gene: 2. CDR1 is GTSNPN, CDR2 SVGIG, per germline (reference sequence). The CDR3 runs 13 residues. The CDR3 region has the DNA TGTGCCTGGGACAGGGGGCGGAATCAGCCCCAGCATTTT. Translation: CAWDRGRNQPQHF. Based on the CDR3 plus reference TRBV30 and TRBJ1-5, the full variable domain is SQTIHQWPATLVQPVGSPLSLECTVEGTSNPNLYWYRQAAGRGLQLLFYSVGIGQISSEVPQNLSASRPQDRQFILSSKKLLLSDSGFYLCAWDRGRNQPQHFGDGTRLSIL.

This chain connects TRBV19 to TRBJ2-5; the D is unclear. Trimming removed 2 bases at V and 0 bases at J, with 4 bases between. There are 13 residues in the CDR3. Germline assignment: CDR1 LNHDA and CDR2 SQIVND (reference sequence). CDR3 in amino acids: CASSIQYQETQYF. DNA for the CDR3: TGTGCCAGTAGTATACAGTACCAAGAGACCCAGTACTTC.

CDR3 coding DNA: TGTGCCAGCAGTGAGAGGCGCTCCCCCTTCTGGGAGCAGTACGTC. Translated: CASSERRSPFWEQYV. The chain recombines TRBV6-1 with TRBJ2-7, with D unclear. In germline, CDR1 is MNHNS, CDR2 SASEGT. The CDR3 is 15 residues long. V was cut by 3 bases and J by 7 bases, with 19 bases left in between.

The chain couples TRBV28 to TRBJ2-6; TRBD1 agrees at 7 bases. The CDR3 length is 17 residues. The ends lost 1 base at V and 4 bases at J; junction bases unmatched: 7. Germline V gives CDR1 MDHEN, CDR2 SYDVKM. The DNA for the CDR3 is TGTGCCAGCAGTTTATTTCCGACAGGGACAGGGGCCAACGTCCTGACTTTC. Translated: CASSLFPTGTGANVLTF.

This clone was found a few times. The rearrangement uses TRBV6-1 and TRBJ1-1; the match to TRBD1 covers 8 bases. CDR3 length: 15 amino acids. V shed 0 bases and J 7 bases; nucleotides not matched to a gene: 7. Germline assignment: CDR1 MNHNS and CDR2 SASEGT. The CDR3 coding sequence is TGTGCCAGCAGTGAAGCGGGACAGGCACAGAGTGAAGCTTTCTTT. Its translation: CASSEAGQAQSEAFF.

This clone came up a few times. This chain uses TRBV28 with TRBJ1-5; D perhaps matches TRBD1 (6 bases). CDR1 and CDR2 (germline): MDHEN, SYDVKM. CDR3 length: 12 amino acids. V dropped 6 bases and J dropped 15 bases, with 18 bases sitting between them. CDR3 amino acids: CASSPLLGRGHF. As DNA, the CDR3 is TGTGCCAGCAGCCCTTTGTTAGGCAGGGGGCATTTT.

The chain carries TRBV7-2 and TRBJ1-2; 8 bases map to TRBD1. Trimming took 5 bases from V and 9 from J; bases not matched to a gene: 8. Germline CDR1 reads SGHTA; CDR2 reads FQGNSA. The length of the CDR3 is 13 residues. The CDR3 region is CASSLGQDVSYTF. The CDR3 bases are TGTGCCAGCAGCCTGGGACAGGACGTCAGCTACACCTTC.

The gene calls are TRBV4-2 and TRBJ2-1; 8 bases agree with TRBD2. Germline CDR1 is LGHNA and CDR2 is YNFKEQ. The CDR3 has 16 amino acids. J was trimmed by 8 bases and V by 0 bases; bases with no gene match: 9. CDR3 sequence reads: CASSQEAGGVGYEQFF. The CDR3 coding sequence is TGTGCCAGCAGCCAAGAGGCGGGAGGTGTGGGGTATGAGCAGTTCTTC.

J is TRBJ1-5 and V is TRBV11-2, with D perhaps matching TRBD1 (6 bases). The CDR3 extends over 15 amino acids. V dropped 2 bases and J dropped 6 bases, with 14 bases sitting between them. Germline lookup yields CDR1 SGHAT and CDR2 FQNNGV. The CDR3 DNA sequence: TGTGCCAGCAGCTTAAATGCAGGGGCAGGTCAGCCCCAGCATTTT. It is translated as CASSLNAGAGQPQHF.

The chain couples TRBV29-1 to TRBJ1-1; the match to TRBD1 covers 9 bases. CDR1 and CDR2 from the germline V gene are SQVTM and ANQGSEA. With V trimmed by 7 bases and J by 8 bases, 5 bases remained unmatched. This CDR3 spans 11 amino acids. CDR3 loop: CSAGQGREAFF. The CDR3 DNA follows: TGCAGCGCCGGACAGGGGCGAGAAGCTTTCTTT. The full variable domain, its missing parts supplied by reference TRBV29-1 and TRBJ1-1, is SAVISQKPSRDICQRGTSLTIQCQVDSQVTMMFWYRQQPGQSLTLIATANQGSEATYESGFVIDKFPISRPNLTFSTLTVSNMSPEDSSIYLCSAGQGREAFFGQGTRLTVV.

V usage is TRBV10-3 and J usage is TRBJ2-1; the match to TRBD2 covers 8 bases. V lost 9 bases and J lost 6; bases outside the gene matches: 13. This CDR3 has 15 amino acids. Germline V CDR1 and CDR2: ENHRY, SYGVKD. CDR3 sequence reads: CAIKATGGSLNEQFF. DNA of the CDR3: TGTGCCATTAAGGCGACGGGAGGGTCGCTCAATGAGCAGTTCTTC.